Presented here are 4 T cell receptor beta chains from one specimen sequenced in a study of regulatory T cells in long-lasting Graves disease. Arm-PCR of CDR3 regions and iRepertoire HTBI primers were used to build TCR beta libraries. TCRdb re-called the multiplex PCR reads with MiXCR, one entry per CDR3 protein. The sample lists around 330,000 distinct CDR3 sequences; 15% to 20% were seen once. The time point: newly diagnosed GD, antithyroid drugs for less than 3 months. Generation of the TCR library employed RNA extracted from PBMCs. The starting material was peripheral blood mononuclear cells (PBMCs), obtained at new diagnosis, from a patient treated with antithyroid drugs. The receptors were sampled from a female donor with Graves disease.

With regard to this clonotype: One end of the junction varies from germline; a read error may be responsible. The chain joins TRBV12-3 or TRBV12-4 to TRBJ1-1, with D unresolved. The CDR3 has 14 amino acids. The CDR3: CASGLARENTEAFF. CDR3 in DNA: TGTGCCAGCGGTTTGGCCAGAGAGAACACTGAAGCTTTCTTT.

The table lists this clonotype with many counts. The rearrangement joins TRBV28 to TRBJ2-7; no clear D. Trimming shortened V by 2 bases and J by 2 bases, and 7 bases separated the two germline ends. Germline loops: CDR1 MDHEN, CDR2 SYDVKM. This CDR3 comprises 13 residues. The DNA of the CDR3 is TGTGCCAGCAGTTTAGCGGAACCCTACGAGCAGTACTTC. This gives the protein CASSLAEPYEQYF. Supplemented by reference TRBV28 and TRBJ2-7, the full variable domain reads DVKVTQSSRYLVKRTGEKVFLECVQDMDHENMFWYRQDPGLGLRLIYFSYDVKMKEKGDIPEGYSVSREKKERFSLILESASTNQTSMYLCASSLAEPYEQYFGPGTRLTVT.

Remarks on this clonotype: A much larger clone differs by one base, so this may be a read error. This chain links TRBV6-2 or TRBV6-3 with TRBJ1-5; a possible D gene is TRBD1 (5 bases). This CDR3 is built from 17 residues. Per the germline V gene, CDR1 is MNHEY and CDR2 is SVGEGT. The CDR3 here is CASTSRGGGYSSQPQHF. The CDR3 DNA follows: TGTGCCAGCACCTCCCGGGGGGGAGGGTATAGCAGTCAGCCCCAGCATTTT.

This clonotype appeared a few times. The likely explanation is a read error, given a far larger clone one base away. This chain uses TRBV5-6 with TRBJ1-6, with D unresolved. CDR3 length equals 12 residues. Trimming cost V 5 bases and J 7 bases, with 7 bases left between them. The V gene's germline CDR1 is SGHDT and CDR2 YYEEEE. CDR3 protein: CASSGRNSPLHF. The CDR3 DNA follows: TGTGCCAGCAGTGGGAGAAATTCACCCCTCCACTTT.